The 26 T cell receptor beta chains below were found in one sample sequenced in a study of T-cell memory formation after mild COVID-19. One entry per CDR3 protein results from TCRdb running MiXCR on the 5' RACE reads. Of fewer than 350,000 distinct CDR3 sequences in the sample, roughly 15% were seen once. The sample comprised PBMCs or a T cell subset sorted from them (not recorded which). The receptors here all came from a man younger than 30 who had mild COVID-19 (a few samples of this study predate the infection). Cell type and time point are not known.

In this sample, this clonotype turned up a few times. The rearrangement links TRBV4-2 to TRBJ2-1, with D unresolved. The CDR3 consists of 15 residues. Trimming removed 1 base at V and 2 bases at J, with 9 bases between. Germline V lookup: CDR1 LGHNA, CDR2 YNFKEQ. The DNA of the CDR3 is TGTGCCAGCAGCCAAGTGGCTGAAACCTACAATGAGCAGTTCTTC. This encodes CASSQVAETYNEQFF.

This chain links TRBV5-5 with TRBJ1-2; D may be TRBD1 (6 bases). Germline assignment: CDR1 SGHKS and CDR2 YYEKEE (reference sequence). Trimming shortened V by 0 bases and J by 8 bases, and 14 bases separated the two germline ends. The CDR3 totals 14 residues. CDR3 nucleotides: TGTGCCAGCAGCTTGGCCGGGACACAAAGAGGCTACACCTTC. Protein product: CASSLAGTQRGYTF.

V gene TRBV27 combines with J gene TRBJ1-4, with D possibly TRBD1 on 5 matching bases. The CDR3 is 14 amino acids. Deletions cut 2 bases from V and 14 bases from J, with 18 bases between. Germline values: CDR1 MNHEY, CDR2 SMNVEV (reference sequence). This CDR3 reads CASSLVGPGKALFF. In nucleotides, the CDR3 is TGTGCCAGCAGTTTAGTGGGACCAGGCAAAGCCCTGTTTTTT.

This chain joins TRBV27 and TRBJ2-1; TRBD2 matches 10 bases. The CDR3 consists of 15 residues. The V gene end was trimmed by 2 bases and the J gene end by 8 bases; junction bases not matched to a gene: 6. CDR1 and CDR2 (germline): MNHEY, SMNVEV (reference sequence). DNA for the CDR3: TGTGCCAGCAGTTTACTAGCGGGGGTGCCACATGAGCAGTTCTTC. It yields the protein CASSLLAGVPHEQFF.

This clonotype was counted a few times. J is TRBJ2-7 and V is TRBV28; either TRBD1 or TRBD2 may fit D (5 bases each). The germline V gene has CDR1 MDHEN and CDR2 SYDVKM. The CDR3 has 14 amino acids. V lost 4 bases and J 5 bases, leaving 15 bases between the germline ends. CDR3 residues: CASSSGLWGDEQYV. The CDR3 coding sequence is TGTGCCAGCAGTTCAGGGTTATGGGGAGACGAGCAGTACGTC.

This clonotype was seen more than once but under ten times. The genes are TRBV6-5 and TRBJ2-7; 10 nucleotides agree with TRBD1. The CDR3 runs 14 residues. J gave up 5 bases and V 6 bases, and 7 bases lay outside the gene matches. Germline lookup yields CDR1 MNHEY and CDR2 SVGAGI. The CDR3 DNA follows: TGTGCCAGCAGGGGACAGGGGTCGGGCAACGAGCAGTACTTC. This encodes CASRGQGSGNEQYF.

The CDR3 bases are TGCGCCAGCAGCCTAGGGGGGGACTTTGGAAATACGCAGTATTTT. Its translation is CASSLGGDFGNTQYF. The rearrangement links TRBV4-3 to TRBJ2-3, with D possibly being TRBD2 (7 bases). Germline V gives CDR1 LGHNA, CDR2 YSLEER. The length of the CDR3 is 15 residues. Trimming took 4 bases from V and 7 from J, leaving 18 bases between them.

Ten or more counts support this clonotype. The chain has TRBV7-2 and TRBJ2-1; a possible D gene is TRBD1 (6 bases). The germline V gene encodes CDR1 SGHTA and CDR2 FQGNSA. With 3 bases removed from V and 1 base from J, the gap between germline ends came to 10 bases. This CDR3 has 15 amino acids. The CDR3 sequence is CASSLGAQSYNEQFF. The CDR3 nucleotides read TGTGCCAGCAGCTTGGGGGCTCAATCCTACAATGAGCAGTTCTTC.

This clonotype was seen ten or more times. The chain uses TRBV2 and TRBJ2-1, with TRBD2 identical over 8 bases. This CDR3 has 13 residues. Germline V lookup: CDR1 SNHLY, CDR2 FYNNEI. With 7 bases clipped from V and 10 bases from J, the junction kept 9 bases outside the gene matches. DNA of the CDR3: TGTGCCAGCATCGGGACTAGTCAGGAGGAGCAGTTCTTC. Its translation: CASIGTSQEEQFF. The complete variable domain, with remaining parts taken from reference TRBV2 and TRBJ2-1, reads EPEVTQTPSHQVTQMGQEVILRCVPISNHLYFYWYRQILGQKVEFLVSFYNNEISEKSEIFDDQFSVERPDGSNFTLKIRSTKLEDSAMYFCASIGTSQEEQFFGPGTRLTVL.

This clonotype was observed a few times. V gene TRBV6-6 combines with J gene TRBJ1-1, with D hard to call. Germline V gives CDR1 MNHNY, CDR2 SVGAGI (reference sequence). CDR3 length: 8 residues. Written as DNA, the CDR3 is TGTGGGTTACCCGAAGCTTTCTTT. Its protein product is CGLPEAFF.

This clonotype was observed a handful of times. The chain links TRBV11-2 to TRBJ2-5; D gene uncertain. V lost 7 bases, J lost 1 base, and 13 bases lay in between. Looked up from germline, CDR1 is SGHAT and CDR2 is FQNNGV. This CDR3 has 14 amino acids. The CDR3 loop is CASTAFVGQETQYF. The CDR3 nucleotides are TGTGCCAGCACTGCTTTTGTGGGCCAAGAGACCCAGTACTTC.

This rearrangement joins TRBV25-1 to TRBJ2-5; TRBD2 agrees at 7 bases. The V gene end was trimmed by 4 bases and the J gene end by 3 bases; junction bases not matched to a gene: 2. Germline V gene lookup returns CDR1 MGHDK and CDR2 SYGVNS. The length of the CDR3 is 13 residues. CDR3 amino acids: CASSAAGKETQYF. In nucleotides, the CDR3 is TGTGCCAGCAGTGCAGCGGGGAAAGAGACCCAGTACTTC.

CDR3 region: CSASPTGELFF. The DNA for the CDR3 is TGCAGTGCATCCCCCACCGGGGAGCTGTTTTTT. The chain links TRBV20-1 to TRBJ2-2, with D unclear. The ends were cut back, 6 bases at V and 4 bases at J, with 6 bases in the middle. Germline V gene sequence: CDR1 DFQATT, CDR2 SNEGSKA (reference sequence). The CDR3 is 11 residues long.

This clonotype was counted a single time. CDR3 bases: TGTGCCAGCAGCTTAGATGGGGGCAGGACCCAGTACTTC. It translates to CASSLDGGRTQYF. V and J are TRBV11-3 and TRBJ2-5; perhaps TRBD1 as D (6 bases). With 0 bases removed from V and 7 bases from J, the gap between germline ends came to 9 bases. Germline values: CDR1 SGHNT, CDR2 YENEEA. The CDR3 has 13 residues.

This clonotype was seen a few times. The V gene is TRBV6-2 or TRBV6-3, the J gene TRBJ2-2, with 7 bases identical to TRBD2. CDR3 length: 16 residues. Germline V lookup: CDR1 MNHEY, CDR2 SVGEGT. Losses at the gene ends were 0 bases for V and 3 bases for J; bases not matched to a gene: 4. Written as DNA, the CDR3 is TGTGCCAGCAGTTACTCGCGGGGGTCCCACACCGGGGAGCTGTTTTTT. Translating gives CASSYSRGSHTGELFF.

J is TRBJ2-7 and V is TRBV6-5, with 7 bases that match TRBD1. V lost 0 bases and J lost 1; bases outside the gene matches: 3. The V gene's germline CDR1 is MNHEY and CDR2 SVGAGI. This CDR3 comprises 15 residues. The CDR3 region has the DNA TGTGCCAGCAGTTACTCGGGGACAGCTTCCTACGAGCAGTACTTC. This sequence encodes CASSYSGTASYEQYF.

The chain recombines TRBV4-2 with TRBJ2-1, with 10 bases lining up with TRBD2. This CDR3 region has 13 residues. The germline V gene encodes CDR1 LGHNA and CDR2 YNFKEQ. V trimming: 4 bases; J trimming: 9 bases; junction bases outside the gene matches: 3. As DNA, the CDR3 is TGTGCCAGCAGCCCTAGCGGGGGAGGTGAGCAGTTCTTC. It encodes CASSPSGGGEQFF.

This clonotype was seen many times. The CDR3 DNA is TGTGCCAGCAGTCCCCGGGCCCTTAGCAATCAGCCCCAGCATTTT. Amino acids: CASSPRALSNQPQHF. The rearrangement joins TRBV6-5 to TRBJ1-5; D gene uncertain. Trimming took 5 bases from V and 0 from J, leaving 11 bases between them. Germline loops: CDR1 MNHEY, CDR2 SVGAGI. The CDR3 contains 15 residues.

V and J are TRBV20-1 and TRBJ1-3; 10 bases fit TRBD1. The length of the CDR3 is 15 residues. The V segment lost 5 bases and the J segment 2 bases; nucleotides outside the gene matches: 6. In germline, CDR1 is DFQATT, CDR2 SNEGSKA (reference sequence). In nucleotides, the CDR3 is TGCAGTGCTCTGACGACAGGGGGCCCTGGAAACACCATATATTTT. Residues: CSALTTGGPGNTIYF.

This clonotype was detected many times. The V and J genes are TRBV20-1 and TRBJ2-3; TRBD2 is a possible D gene (6 bases). Trimming stripped 0 bases from V and 0 bases from J, with 10 bases between. Germline V CDR1 and CDR2: DFQATT, SNEGSKA (reference sequence). CDR3 length equals 15 residues. The DNA for the CDR3 is TGCAGTGCTAGAGATCTCGGGACTAGCACAGATACGCAGTATTTT. It yields the protein CSARDLGTSTDTQYF.

This clonotype was seen at least ten times. The V gene is TRBV5-1, the J gene TRBJ2-7, with TRBD1 matching 11 bases. In germline, CDR1 is SGHRS, CDR2 YFSETQ. This CDR3 spans 16 amino acids. V lost 4 bases, J lost 5 bases, and 11 bases stayed unmatched. The DNA of the CDR3 is TGCGCCAGCAGCCCGTCAGGACAGGGGGCGCCGAACGAGCAGTACGTC. Encoded protein: CASSPSGQGAPNEQYV.

The chain combines TRBV19 with TRBJ2-6, with no clear D. The V end lost 11 bases, the J end lost 0 bases, and 11 bases lay between the germline ends. Per germline, CDR1 LNHDA and CDR2 SQIVND (reference sequence). The CDR3 totals 14 residues. CDR3 nucleotides: TGTGCCTCCTCGACCCTCTCTGGGGCCAACGTCCTGACTTTC. This codes for CASSTLSGANVLTF.

In the case of this clonotype: At one boundary the junction diverges from the germline segment, which might be a read error. The chain links TRBV7-7 to TRBJ2-5; D is possibly TRBD2 (6 bases). This CDR3 has 15 amino acids. Looked up from germline, CDR1 is SSHAT and CDR2 is FNYEAQ (reference sequence). Here the CDR3 DNA reads TGTGCTAGCAGCCCCGGGGGTACCTACCAAGAGACCCAGTACTTC. Its translation: CASSPGGTYQETQYF.

The chain recombines TRBV12-3 or TRBV12-4 with TRBJ2-1, with D perhaps TRBD1 (6 bases). This CDR3 is 15 amino acids long. Trimming shortened V by 5 bases and J by 2 bases, and 13 bases separated the two germline ends. The CDR3 loop is CASSTGQPPYNEQFF. The CDR3 DNA reads as TGTGCCAGCAGTACCGGACAGCCCCCCTACAATGAGCAGTTCTTC.

A few counts support this clonotype. The rearrangement uses TRBV5-1 and TRBJ2-7; TRBD1 agrees at 10 bases. The germline V gene encodes CDR1 SGHRS and CDR2 YFSETQ. J gave up 5 bases and V 0 bases, and 5 bases lay outside the gene matches. This CDR3 contains 15 residues. The CDR3: CASSLGGQGVDEQYF. CDR3 sequence (DNA): TGCGCCAGCAGCTTGGGAGGACAGGGGGTCGACGAGCAGTACTTC. Combining the CDR3 with reference TRBV5-1 and TRBJ2-7 gives the whole variable domain KAGVTQTPRYLIKTRGQQVTLSCSPISGHRSVSWYQQTPGQGLQFLFEYFSETQRNKGNFPGRFSGRQFSNSRSEMNVSTLELGDSALYLCASSLGGQGVDEQYFGPGTRLTVT.

This clonotype has only a few counts. This rearrangement joins TRBV3-1 to TRBJ2-1; D is unclear. CDR1 is LGHDT, CDR2 YNNKEL, per germline (reference sequence). Trimming took off 6 bases at V and 7 bases at J, with 19 bases between the two ends. CDR3 length: 15 residues. The CDR3 DNA reads TGTGCCAGCAGTCGTGGTACACCCTCGAATAATGAGCAGTTCTTC. It encodes CASSRGTPSNNEQFF.